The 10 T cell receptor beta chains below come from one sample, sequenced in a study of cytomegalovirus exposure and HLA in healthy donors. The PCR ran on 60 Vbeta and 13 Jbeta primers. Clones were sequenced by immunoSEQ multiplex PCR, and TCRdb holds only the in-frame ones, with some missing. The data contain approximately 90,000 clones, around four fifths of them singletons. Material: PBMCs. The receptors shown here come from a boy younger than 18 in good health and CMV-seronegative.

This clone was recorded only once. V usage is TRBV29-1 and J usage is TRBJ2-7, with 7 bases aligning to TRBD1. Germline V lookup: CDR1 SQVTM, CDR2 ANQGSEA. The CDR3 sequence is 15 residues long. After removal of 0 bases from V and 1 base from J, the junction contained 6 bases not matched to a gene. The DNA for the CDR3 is TGCAGCGTTGAAGATCAAGGCAGGGGGTCCTACGAGCAGTACTTC. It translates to CSVEDQGRGSYEQYF.

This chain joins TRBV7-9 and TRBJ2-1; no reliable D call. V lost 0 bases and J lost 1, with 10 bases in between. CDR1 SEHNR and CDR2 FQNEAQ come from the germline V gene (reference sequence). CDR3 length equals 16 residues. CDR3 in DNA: TGTGCCAGCAGCTTAGCAACAGAAACTTCCTACAATGAGCAGTTCTTC. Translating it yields CASSLATETSYNEQFF.

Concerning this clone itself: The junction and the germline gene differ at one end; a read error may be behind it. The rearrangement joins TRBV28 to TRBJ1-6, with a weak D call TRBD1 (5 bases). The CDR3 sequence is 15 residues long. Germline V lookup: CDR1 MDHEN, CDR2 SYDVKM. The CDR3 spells CASSLRGGYSSPLHF. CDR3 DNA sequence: TGTGCCAGCAGTTTACGCGGGGGGTATAGTTCACCCCTCCACTTT.

Written as DNA, the CDR3 is TGTGCCAGTAGTATAGGAAGAGGCACTGAAGCTTTCTTT. This sequence encodes CASSIGRGTEAFF. The V gene is TRBV19, the J gene TRBJ1-1; D unclear. The V end was cut by 1 base, the J end by 4 bases, with 7 bases between. This CDR3 has 13 residues. Germline V CDR1 and CDR2: LNHDA, SQIVND (reference sequence).

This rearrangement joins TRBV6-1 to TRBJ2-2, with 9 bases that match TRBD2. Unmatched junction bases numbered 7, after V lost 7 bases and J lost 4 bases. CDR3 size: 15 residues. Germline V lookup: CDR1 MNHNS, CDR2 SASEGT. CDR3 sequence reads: CASKRLAGSTGELFF. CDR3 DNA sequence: TGTGCCAGCAAGCGGCTAGCGGGAAGCACCGGGGAGCTGTTTTTT.

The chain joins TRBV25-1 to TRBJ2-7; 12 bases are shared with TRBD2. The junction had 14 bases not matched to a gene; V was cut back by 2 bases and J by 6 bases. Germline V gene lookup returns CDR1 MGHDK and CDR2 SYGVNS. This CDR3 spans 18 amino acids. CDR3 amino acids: CASSERLAGGSFRSEQYF. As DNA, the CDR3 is TGTGCCAGCAGTGAAAGGCTAGCGGGAGGGAGTTTCCGCTCCGAGCAGTACTTC.

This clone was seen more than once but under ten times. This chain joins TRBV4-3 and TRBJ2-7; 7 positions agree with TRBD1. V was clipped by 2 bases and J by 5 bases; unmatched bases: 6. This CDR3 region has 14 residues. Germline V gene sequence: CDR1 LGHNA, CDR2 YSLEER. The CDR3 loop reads CASSQTPTGNEQYF. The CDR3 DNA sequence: TGCGCCAGCAGCCAAACCCCGACAGGGAACGAGCAGTACTTC.

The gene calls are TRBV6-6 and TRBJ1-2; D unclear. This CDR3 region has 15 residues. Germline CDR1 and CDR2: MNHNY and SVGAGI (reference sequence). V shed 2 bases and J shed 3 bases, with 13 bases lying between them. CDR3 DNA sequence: TGTGCCAGCAGTTACGCGGGAAGGAGCTACTATGGCTACACCTTC. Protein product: CASSYAGRSYYGYTF.

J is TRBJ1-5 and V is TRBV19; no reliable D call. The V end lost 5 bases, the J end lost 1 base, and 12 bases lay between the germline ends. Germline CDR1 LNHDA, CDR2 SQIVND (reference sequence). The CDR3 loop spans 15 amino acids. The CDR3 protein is CASSPWGGSNQPQHF. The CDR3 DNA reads TGTGCCAGTAGTCCTTGGGGAGGGAGCAATCAGCCCCAGCATTTT.

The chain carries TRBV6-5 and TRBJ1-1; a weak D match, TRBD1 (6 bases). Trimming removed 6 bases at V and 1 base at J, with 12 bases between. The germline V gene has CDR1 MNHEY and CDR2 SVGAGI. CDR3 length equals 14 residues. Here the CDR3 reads CASSSDRRNTEAFF. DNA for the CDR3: TGTGCCAGCAGCTCGGACAGACGGAACACTGAAGCTTTCTTT.